This T cell receptor beta chain stems from a study of blood T cell repertoires in COVID-19. Study details: Acute and convalescent COVID-19 specimens originated in the United States, Italy and Spain.

Followed over time, Seattle patients had been enrolled while infection was active. Authors' processing steps: Estimation of nucleated cell counts relied on the amplification of reference gene primers. Here immunoSEQ multiplex PCR was the method, and the copy in TCRdb shows in-frame clones only, minus some. The DNA gave D and trimming, while V, J and clone size come from that table. The table includes about 370,000 clones, 70% to 90% detected once. This CDR3 contains 16 residues. This clone was seen more than once but under ten times. The chain carries TRBV21-1 and TRBJ2-2; TRBD2 is the table's D call and was not checked against the DNA. TRBV21-1 represents a pseudogene. This sequence was found in a woman aged 25-40 years with COVID-19, enrolled during active disease. The sample comprised peripheral blood. CDR3 sequence: CASSKEPSGRAGELFF. The DNA for the CDR3 is TGTGCCAGCAGCAAAGAACCTAGCGGGAGGGCCGGGGAGCTGTTTTTT.